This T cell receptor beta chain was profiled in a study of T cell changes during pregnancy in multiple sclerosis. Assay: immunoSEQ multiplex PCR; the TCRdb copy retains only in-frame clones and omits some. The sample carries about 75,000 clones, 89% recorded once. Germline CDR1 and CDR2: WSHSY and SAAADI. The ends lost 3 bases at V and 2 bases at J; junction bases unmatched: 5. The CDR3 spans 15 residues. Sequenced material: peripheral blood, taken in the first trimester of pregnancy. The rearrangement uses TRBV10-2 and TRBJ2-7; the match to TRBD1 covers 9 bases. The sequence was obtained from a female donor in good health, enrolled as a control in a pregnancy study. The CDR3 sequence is CASSDPGQGPYEQYF. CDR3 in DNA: TGCGCCAGCAGTGATCCGGGACAGGGCCCCTACGAGCAGTACTTC.